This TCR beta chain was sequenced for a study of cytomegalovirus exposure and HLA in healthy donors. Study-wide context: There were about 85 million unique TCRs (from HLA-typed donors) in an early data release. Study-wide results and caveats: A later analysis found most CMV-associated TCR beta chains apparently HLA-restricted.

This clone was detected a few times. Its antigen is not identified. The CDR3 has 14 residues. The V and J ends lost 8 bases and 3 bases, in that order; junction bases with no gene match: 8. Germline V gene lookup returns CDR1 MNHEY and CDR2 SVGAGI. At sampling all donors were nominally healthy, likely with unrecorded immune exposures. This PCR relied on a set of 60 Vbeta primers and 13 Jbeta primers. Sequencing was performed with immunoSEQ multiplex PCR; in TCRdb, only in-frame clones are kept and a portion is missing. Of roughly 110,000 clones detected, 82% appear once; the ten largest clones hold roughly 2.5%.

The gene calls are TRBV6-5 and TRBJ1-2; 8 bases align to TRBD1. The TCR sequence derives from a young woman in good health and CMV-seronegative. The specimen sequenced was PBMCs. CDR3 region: CASSGAGGHYGYTF. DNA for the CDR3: TGTGCCAGCTCGGGGGCAGGGGGCCACTATGGCTACACCTTC.